This T cell receptor (beta chain) was sequenced for a study of cytomegalovirus exposure and HLA in healthy donors. Study results and caveats: Donors belonging to an Asian-associated ancestry cluster reportedly showed fewer N-insertions in productive TCRs than the approximately 640-donor mean, according to what a later analysis found. Most TCR beta V segments were productive about 87% or about 30% of the time in an earlier analysis. Among TCR beta chains, those listed as cytomegalovirus-associated numbered some 170.

Primers included in the PCR were 60 Vbeta and 13 Jbeta primers. The assay was immunoSEQ multiplex PCR, and TCRdb's table has in-frame clones only and misses some. This sample contains fewer than 150,000 clones. CDR1 is SEHNR and CDR2 is FQNEAQ in the germline V gene (reference sequence). V shed 4 bases and J shed 2 bases, with 19 bases lying between them. The CDR3 consists of 17 residues. Comments on this clone: Antigen unknown.

The chain employs TRBV7-9 and TRBJ2-3; a weak D match, TRBD2 (6 bases). The sample consisted of PBMCs. The TCR comes from a middle-aged man in good health and CMV-seronegative. CDR3 DNA: TGTGCCAGCAGCTACCGACGGGGGTCCTACTTCACAGATACGCAGTATTTT. It is translated as CASSYRRGSYFTDTQYF.